The clone carrying this T cell receptor beta chain was recorded a few times. What it binds is unknown. The length of the CDR3 is 15 residues. Unmatched junction bases numbered 9, after V lost 2 bases and J lost 5 bases. The germline V gene has CDR1 MNHEY and CDR2 SMNVEV (reference sequence). This entry belongs to a study of cytomegalovirus exposure and HLA in healthy donors. Study-wide results and limits: Researchers reported that a few CMV-associated chains were confirmed in vitro as CMV antigen-specific. The study listed roughly 150 cytomegalovirus-associated TCR beta chains.

The study ran its PCR with 60 Vbeta and 13 Jbeta primers. TCRdb keeps only in-frame clones here, not all; method: immunoSEQ multiplex PCR. The table includes some 56,000 clones, almost 85% detected once. This sequence joins TRBV27 and TRBJ2-7; 7 bases agree with TRBD2. The TCR was taken from a man over 45 in good health and CMV-seronegative. The sample taken for sequencing was PBMCs. In DNA form, the CDR3 reads TGTGCCAGCAGTTTAAGGGAGGGATCGAGCAACGAGCAGTACTTC. Its protein product is CASSLREGSSNEQYF.